The rows below give T cell receptor beta chains drawn from one sample of a study of blood T cells in healthy people across ages. TCRdb reprocessed the 5' RACE reads with MiXCR, giving one entry per CDR3 protein. Found here are more than 500,000 distinct CDR3 sequences, 25% to 30% of them singletons; the top ten hold under 20%. Sequenced material: blood. The receptors originated from a woman aged 70-85 years in good health. CDR3s include the opening cysteine and the closing phenylalanine or tryptophan. A D gene is named only where the DNA matches it firmly. Size tells how often a clone was seen (once, few, many) or the class of an expanded clone, and some rows leave it out.

J	V	D	size	DNA	CDR3
TRBJ1-1	TRBV29-1	NA	NA	TGCAGCGTTTTGGGGTACACTGAAGCTTTCTTT	CSVLGYTEAFF
TRBJ1-2	TRBV20-1	NA	few	TGCAGTGCTAGTATCGGAACCGGCTATGGCTACACCTTC	CSASIGTGYGYTF
TRBJ2-6	TRBV3-1	NA	few	TGTGCCAGCAGCCCAAGAGGCAACGTCCTGACTTTC	CASSPRGNVLTF
TRBJ1-2	TRBV7-9	TRBD1	few	TGTGCCAGCAGCTTAAGCCTGGACAGGGCCAACGGCTACACCTTC	CASSLSLDRANGYTF
TRBJ2-5	TRBV2	NA	NA	TGTGCCAGCAGGGGTCAGGGGATCGTAAGTGAGACCCAGTACTTC	CASRGQGIVSETQYF
TRBJ1-5	TRBV7-2	NA	NA	TGTGCCAGCAGCGGCCTAGTGGGCGTGAACCAGCCCCAGCATTTT	CASSGLVGVNQPQHF
TRBJ1-2	TRBV5-6	TRBD1	few	TGTGCCAGTACATCGGCCCGGGACAGGGGGCGTGGCTACACCTTC	CASTSARDRGRGYTF
TRBJ2-1	TRBV24-1	NA	NA	TGTGCCACCAGTGATTCGGACAGCAGCTCCTACAATGAGCAGTTCTTC	CATSDSDSSSYNEQFF
TRBJ1-1	TRBV12-3/TRBV12-4	NA	few	TGTGCCAGCAGTTTGAAGGGTCTGGGACCCACTGAAGCTTTCTTT	CASSLKGLGPTEAFF
TRBJ2-5	TRBV7-2	TRBD2	NA	TGTGCCAGCAGCTTCGGAGCGGGGTCTACGGACCAGTACTTC	CASSFGAGSTDQYF
TRBJ2-5	TRBV5-1	NA	NA	TGCGCCAGCAGCTTTATGGGGATTCAAGAGACCCAGTACTTC	CASSFMGIQETQYF
TRBJ2-1	TRBV11-2	NA	NA	TGTGCCAGCAGCTTTGACGTATCCGAGCAGTTCTTC	CASSFDVSEQFF
TRBJ1-1	TRBV7-2	NA	few	TGTGCCAGCAGCTTAGAGTTTAGGGGATGGACTGAAGCTTTCTTT	CASSLEFRGWTEAFF
TRBJ1-4	TRBV7-9	TRBD1	many	TGTGCCAGCAGCTACGGACAGGGCCGTGAAAAACTGTTTTTT	CASSYGQGREKLFF
TRBJ2-3	TRBV6-5	NA	once	TGTGCCCGACGACGACAGGTCACTAGCACAGATACGCAGTATTTT	CARRRQVTSTDTQYF
TRBJ1-1	TRBV20-1	NA	NA	TGCAGTGCTTCTCGAGGAGGTGCTGAAGCTTTCTTT	CSASRGGAEAFF
TRBJ2-5	TRBV12-3/TRBV12-4	TRBD2	NA	TGTGCCAGCAGGATAGGGACTAGCGAGACCCAGTACTTC	CASRIGTSETQYF
TRBJ1-2	TRBV7-2	NA	NA	TGTGCCAGCAGCTTAGTCGACGTCGACTATGGCTATACCTTC	CASSLVDVDYGYTF
TRBJ1-2	TRBV5-1	NA	NA	TGCGCCAGCAGCTTGGACAGGGCTGACTATGGCTACACCTTC	CASSLDRADYGYTF
TRBJ1-3	TRBV28	TRBD1	few	TGTGCCAGCAGTCCCGGACAGGCCTCTGGAAACACCATATATTTT	CASSPGQASGNTIYF
TRBJ1-2	TRBV20-1	NA	few	TGCAGTGCTAGATATCGACAGGAGTATGGCTACACCTTC	CSARYRQEYGYTF
TRBJ2-7	TRBV4-3	NA	few	TGCGCCAGCAGCCAAGACTACCCATCCTACGAGCAGTACTTC	CASSQDYPSYEQYF
TRBJ2-5	TRBV11-2	NA	NA	TGTGCCAGCAGCTCTTACTCGTCCTCCAGGGAGACCCAGTACTTC	CASSSYSSSRETQYF
TRBJ2-5	TRBV20-1	NA	NA	TGCAGTGCTCATAGGCCAGAGACCCAGTACTTC	CSAHRPETQYF
TRBJ1-6	TRBV20-1	NA	few	TGCAGTGCTAAGCCAAATTCCTATAATTCACCCCTCCACTTT	CSAKPNSYNSPLHF
TRBJ2-5	TRBV6-2/TRBV6-3	TRBD2	NA	TGTGCCAGCAGTGGGACTAGCGGGAGGCCGACTAGTGAGACCCAGTACTTC	CASSGTSGRPTSETQYF
TRBJ1-2	TRBV7-8	TRBD1	few	TGTGCCAGCAGCTCGAGAAGGGGGCGAAACTATGGCTACACCTTC	CASSSRRGRNYGYTF
TRBJ2-3	TRBV7-2	TRBD2	NA	TGTGCCACGGGGCTCGGGACTAGCGGGGGGGTGCAGTATTTT	CATGLGTSGGVQYF
TRBJ2-3	TRBV7-8	NA	NA	TGTGCCAGCAGCCCGAGGGCCCGCGGGGTCGGGACAGATACGCAGTATTTT	CASSPRARGVGTDTQYF
TRBJ2-3	TRBV9	TRBD2	NA	TGTGCCAGCAGCGTAGGCGGGGGGGACACAGATACGCAGTATTTT	CASSVGGGDTDTQYF
TRBJ2-3	TRBV10-2	NA	NA	TGCGCCAGCAGTGAGCCCGGCGGTACGCAGTATTTT	CASSEPGGTQYF
TRBJ1-2	TRBV12-3/TRBV12-4	NA	NA	TGTGCCAGCAGTTTTGGACGGCACTATGGCTACACCTTC	CASSFGRHYGYTF
TRBJ2-5	TRBV29-1	NA	NA	TGCAGCGTTGAAGTCTCGGGGAGGGAGACCCAGTACTTC	CSVEVSGRETQYF
TRBJ2-5	TRBV6-2/TRBV6-3	NA	NA	TGTGCCAGCAGTTACGCGGCGGGACTTGTACAAGAGACCCAGTACTTC	CASSYAAGLVQETQYF
TRBJ1-1	TRBV2	NA	few	TGTGCCAGCATCGCGACAGGTGAAGCTTTCTTT	CASIATGEAFF
TRBJ1-1	TRBV21-1	NA	NA	TGTGCCAGCAGCAAAGGTGGAGAGGGCTTCACTGAAGCTTTCTTT	CASSKGGEGFTEAFF
TRBJ1-1	TRBV6-6	NA	NA	TGTGCCAGCAGTACGCAGGGGTTTGGCACTGAAGCTTTCTTT	CASSTQGFGTEAFF
TRBJ1-3	TRBV25-1	NA	NA	TGTGCCAGCAGACCCTCGGGGGGGCCAGGAAACACCATATATTTT	CASRPSGGPGNTIYF
TRBJ2-7	TRBV20-1	TRBD1	NA	TGCAGTGCTATGACAGGGGGCTCCTACGAGCAGTACTTC	CSAMTGGSYEQYF
TRBJ2-7	TRBV12-3/TRBV12-4	NA	NA	TGTGCCAGCAGTAGGGTTGCAGGGGCCGAGCAGTACTTC	CASSRVAGAEQYF
TRBJ2-5	TRBV11-2	TRBD2	few	TGTGCCAGCAGCTTAGCGGGTAGCGGGGGGTACCAAGAGACCCAGTACTTC	CASSLAGSGGYQETQYF
TRBJ1-2	TRBV29-1	NA	few	TGCAGCGTGGGGGTAACGCAGGGTCCCGGCTACACCTTC	CSVGVTQGPGYTF
TRBJ1-2	TRBV5-1	NA	few	TGCGCCAGCAGCTTGGACGGACAGACTAACTATGGCTACACCTTC	CASSLDGQTNYGYTF
TRBJ2-7	TRBV7-6	TRBD1	NA	TGTGCCAGCAGCTCCGGGACAGGTAGCTCCTACGAGCAGTACTTC	CASSSGTGSSYEQYF
TRBJ1-4	TRBV7-2	NA	NA	TGTGCCAGCAGAAAGGGGCAACAGGATAATGAAAAACTGTTTTTT	CASRKGQQDNEKLFF